What follows are 27 T cell receptor beta chains derived from one specimen sequenced in a study of T cells after yellow fever vaccination. Each CDR3 protein is one row after TCRdb ran MiXCR on the 5' RACE reads. The table records around 550,000 distinct CDR3 sequences, less than 20% of them present only once. This sample comprised PBMCs, obtained 15 days after the yellow fever booster vaccination. The receptors shown here come from a man between 25 and 39 years old who received the YFV17D yellow fever vaccine.

In this sample, this clonotype turned up many times. This chain uses TRBV7-2 with TRBJ2-1, with TRBD2 matching over 7 bases. Germline-derived CDR1 and CDR2 are SGHTA and FQGNSA. The CDR3 runs 15 residues. With V trimmed by 5 bases and J by 4 bases, 8 bases remained unmatched. The CDR3 nucleotides are TGTGCCAGCAGCATCTCGGCTAGCGGATACAATGAGCAGTTCTTC. Its protein product is CASSISASGYNEQFF.

The table lists this clonotype with a few counts. This chain joins TRBV27 and TRBJ2-1, with D possibly being TRBD2 (6 bases). With 3 bases removed from V and 8 bases from J, the gap between germline ends came to 11 bases. The CDR3 has 13 residues. CDR1 is MNHEY, CDR2 SMNVEV, per germline (reference sequence). The CDR3 DNA follows: TGTGCCAGCAGTTTGCGGGACCCCCATGAGCAGTTCTTC. This gives the protein CASSLRDPHEQFF.

The CDR3 region has the DNA TGTGCCAGCTCCCGGGGGATCAACGAGCAGTACTTC. Translated: CASSRGINEQYF. The rearrangement uses TRBV12-3 or TRBV12-4 and TRBJ2-7, with a weak D call TRBD2 (6 bases). The V end lost 8 bases, the J end lost 5 bases, and 13 bases lay between the germline ends. The length of the CDR3 is 12 residues.

This clonotype was observed a handful of times. The chain has TRBV7-2 and TRBJ2-5; a possible D gene is TRBD1 (6 bases). CDR3 length: 15 residues. Germline-derived CDR1 and CDR2 are SGHTA and FQGNSA. Trimming stripped 1 base from V and 5 bases from J, with 14 bases between. The chain's CDR3 is CASSLGGQHWETQYF. Here the CDR3 DNA reads TGTGCCAGCAGCTTAGGGGGACAACATTGGGAGACCCAGTACTTC.

The chain couples TRBV7-8 to TRBJ2-5, with a possible D match to TRBD2 (6 bases). Germline lookup yields CDR1 SGHVS and CDR2 FQNEAQ. Trimming left V 7 bases short and J 5 bases short, with 17 bases between. The CDR3 extends over 14 amino acids. This chain's CDR3 is CASTAQTGRETQYF. CDR3 nucleotides: TGTGCCAGCACCGCCCAGACGGGGAGGGAGACCCAGTACTTC.

V usage is TRBV7-8 and J usage is TRBJ2-1; 11 bases agree with TRBD2. The CDR3 length is 15 residues. V lost 5 bases, J lost 8 bases, and 8 bases stayed unmatched. Looked up from germline, CDR1 is SGHVS and CDR2 is FQNEAQ. The CDR3 sequence is CASSTPSGRFYEQFF. The CDR3, as DNA: TGTGCCAGCAGCACACCTAGCGGGAGGTTTTATGAGCAGTTCTTC.

This clonotype was seen only a few times. This chain uses TRBV7-9 with TRBJ1-5; TRBD1 might be the D (5 bases). V was shortened by 0 bases and J by 1 base, with 7 bases between the two germline ends. There are 15 residues in the CDR3. CDR1 SEHNR and CDR2 FQNEAQ come from the germline V gene (reference sequence). The CDR3 DNA reads TGTGCCAGCAGCTTAGCAACAGGAAGCAATCAGCCCCAGCATTTT. Its translation: CASSLATGSNQPQHF.

This clonotype turned up a few times. V usage is TRBV6-5 and J usage is TRBJ2-1, with TRBD2 as a possible D gene (6 bases). Germline V gene lookup returns CDR1 MNHEY and CDR2 SVGAGI. Trimming removed 0 bases at V and 4 bases at J, with 13 bases between. The CDR3 runs to 16 residues. The CDR3 DNA follows: TGTGCCAGCAGTTACTCCCGGACTAACAATTACAATGAGCAGTTCTTC. This codes for CASSYSRTNNYNEQFF.

The table lists this clonotype with a few counts. The V call is TRBV6-1, the J call TRBJ2-5; unclear D gene. V lost 4 bases and J 5 bases, leaving 17 bases between the germline ends. The CDR3 sequence is 15 residues long. Germline V gene data show CDR1 as MNHNS and CDR2 as SASEGT. The CDR3 DNA reads as TGTGCCAGCAGTGGACACGCCCTAATGGGGGAGACCCAGTACTTC. It translates to CASSGHALMGETQYF.

The V and J genes are TRBV6-4 and TRBJ2-1; D not certain. Germline V gene sequence: CDR1 MRHNA, CDR2 SNTAGT. This CDR3 region has 13 residues. The V gene lost 4 bases and the J gene lost 8 bases, with 12 bases spanning the gap. This chain's CDR3 is CASSAELSHEQFF. In DNA, the CDR3 is TGTGCCAGCAGTGCAGAGCTATCCCATGAGCAGTTCTTC.

V gene TRBV29-1 combines with J gene TRBJ1-1; D may be TRBD1 (5 bases). The ends were cut back, 3 bases at V and 4 bases at J, with 12 bases in the middle. Germline V gene sequence: CDR1 SQVTM, CDR2 ANQGSEA. This CDR3 region has 13 residues. The CDR3 nucleotides are TGCAGCGTTGACAGGGCGGGTCGCACTGAAGCTTTCTTT. This sequence encodes CSVDRAGRTEAFF.

The V gene is TRBV18, the J gene TRBJ2-5; 7 nucleotides align to TRBD2. CDR3 length: 17 amino acids. Per the germline V gene, CDR1 is KGHSH and CDR2 is LQKENI. The V and J ends lost 5 bases and 0 bases, in that order; junction bases with no gene match: 12. In DNA, the CDR3 is TGTGCCAGCTCAGCCCGTAGCGGGCCGGTGTACCAAGAGACCCAGTACTTC. This sequence encodes CASSARSGPVYQETQYF.

V gene TRBV5-1 combines with J gene TRBJ2-7; 7 nucleotides line up with TRBD1. This CDR3 comprises 17 residues. J gave up 4 bases and V 4 bases, and 17 bases lay outside the gene matches. Per germline, CDR1 SGHRS and CDR2 YFSETQ. The CDR3 DNA is TGCGCCAGCAGCCTGAACCGGGACAGCCTACATACATACGAGCAGTACTTC. It specifies CASSLNRDSLHTYEQYF.

This clonotype was seen more than once but under ten times. V gene TRBV19 combines with J gene TRBJ1-3, with D unclear. The V gene's germline CDR1 is LNHDA and CDR2 SQIVND (reference sequence). Trimming left V 2 bases short and J 2 bases short, with 10 bases between. This CDR3 contains 15 residues. The CDR3 loop is CASSIRLHPGNTIYF. The CDR3 bases are TGTGCCAGTAGTATAAGGTTACACCCTGGAAACACCATATATTTT.

This clonotype was counted a few times. The chain uses TRBV27 and TRBJ1-6, with TRBD1 as a possible D gene (6 bases). This CDR3 is 15 amino acids long. Trimming took 3 bases from V and 6 from J, leaving 12 bases between them. Germline loops: CDR1 MNHEY, CDR2 SMNVEV (reference sequence). CDR3 sequence: CASSLVRGSNSPLHF. Here the CDR3 DNA reads TGTGCCAGCAGTTTGGTTAGGGGGAGTAATTCACCCCTCCACTTT.

The chain has TRBV5-1 and TRBJ2-7; D is unresolved. The CDR3 runs to 13 residues. V lost 0 bases and J 4 bases, leaving 8 bases between the germline ends. CDR1 is SGHRS, CDR2 YFSETQ, per germline. CDR3 amino acids: CASSLVKGYEQYF. DNA of the CDR3: TGCGCCAGCAGCTTGGTGAAAGGATACGAGCAGTACTTC.

This clonotype was seen repeatedly, ten times or more. This chain's CDR3 is CASSELGTRFNEQFF. CDR3 coding DNA: TGTGCCAGCAGTGAATTAGGGACTAGATTTAATGAGCAGTTCTTC. V gene TRBV25-1 combines with J gene TRBJ2-1, with TRBD2 matching over 8 bases. The CDR3 spans 15 residues. Per germline, CDR1 MGHDK and CDR2 SYGVNS. Losses at the gene ends were 1 base for V and 7 bases for J; bases not matched to a gene: 6.

V and J are TRBV7-9 and TRBJ1-1; D gene uncertain. The germline V and J ends were trimmed by 5 bases and 5 bases, with 12 bases remaining between them. CDR3 length: 13 amino acids. CDR1 is SEHNR, CDR2 FQNEAQ, per germline (reference sequence). CDR3 nucleotides: TGTGCCAGCAGCCCAGAGGGAGGGACTGAAGCTTTCTTT. It yields the protein CASSPEGGTEAFF.

This clonotype was found a few times. The CDR3 is CASSSRTGRGETQYF. Written as DNA, the CDR3 is TGTGCCAGCAGCAGCAGGACAGGGAGAGGAGAGACCCAGTACTTC. The chain employs TRBV7-9 and TRBJ2-5, with 8 bases that match TRBD1. The length of the CDR3 is 15 residues. CDR1 and CDR2 (germline): SEHNR, FQNEAQ (reference sequence). After removal of 5 bases from V and 4 bases from J, the junction contained 9 bases not matched to a gene.

V is TRBV29-1 and J is TRBJ2-7, with 10 bases aligning to TRBD1. The CDR3 extends over 14 amino acids. Per the germline V gene, CDR1 is SQVTM and CDR2 is ANQGSEA. V shed 4 bases and J 4 bases; nucleotides not matched to a gene: 7. As DNA, the CDR3 is TGCAGCGTTGCATGGGACAGGGGCGTGTACGAGCAGTACTTC. Protein sequence: CSVAWDRGVYEQYF.

The chain couples TRBV20-1 to TRBJ2-5, with TRBD2 matching 11 bases. The CDR3 runs to 15 residues. The V gene end was trimmed by 5 bases and the J gene end by 3 bases; junction bases not matched to a gene: 8. In germline, CDR1 is DFQATT, CDR2 SNEGSKA (reference sequence). The CDR3 loop reads CSAFALAGDKETQYF. For the CDR3, the DNA is TGCAGTGCTTTTGCACTAGCGGGAGATAAAGAGACCCAGTACTTC.

V and J are TRBV7-3 and TRBJ1-2, with 9 positions matching TRBD1. This CDR3 contains 14 residues. Looked up from germline, CDR1 is SGHTA and CDR2 is FQGTGA. Trimming removed 1 base from V and 7 bases from J; junction bases left unmatched: 4. The CDR3 nucleotides read TGTGCCAGCAGCTTAAGGGACAGGGAGGGTGGCTACACCTTC. The encoded protein is CASSLRDREGGYTF.

J is TRBJ2-3 and V is TRBV10-3; TRBD2 agrees at 10 bases. The V gene end was trimmed by 7 bases and the J gene end by 3 bases; junction bases not matched to a gene: 7. Germline V CDR1 and CDR2: ENHRY, SYGVKD. This CDR3 contains 15 residues. The CDR3 region is CAITKSGRETDTQYF. The CDR3 nucleotides are TGTGCCATCACCAAGAGCGGGAGGGAAACAGATACGCAGTATTTT.

The chain is built from TRBV20-1 and TRBJ2-5, with 7 bases matching TRBD2. This CDR3 comprises 17 residues. Per germline, CDR1 DFQATT and CDR2 SNEGSKA (reference sequence). Trimming cost V 1 base and J 0 bases; bases outside gene matches: 11. CDR3 DNA: TGCAGTGCTAGAGGGAACTGGCCTAGCGGTGACCAAGAGACCCAGTACTTC. Its translation: CSARGNWPSGDQETQYF.

This clonotype has more than one count but fewer than ten. The chain joins TRBV6-5 to TRBJ2-1, with a tentative D call TRBD2 (5 bases). The CDR3 is 14 amino acids. Between the trimmed V and J ends, which lost 0 bases and 7 bases, there was a span of 10 bases. In germline, CDR1 is MNHEY, CDR2 SVGAGI. In DNA, the CDR3 is TGTGCCAGCAGTTACTCGAACGGGGAGAATGAGCAGTTCTTC. Its translation: CASSYSNGENEQFF.

The chain recombines TRBV24-1 with TRBJ2-1, with a weak D call TRBD2 (5 bases). This CDR3 spans 16 amino acids. Germline CDR1 and CDR2: KGHDR and SFDVKD. Trimming took 1 base from V and 0 from J, leaving 9 bases between them. The CDR3 bases are TGTGCCACCAGTGATTTAAGAGCGGACTCCTACAATGAGCAGTTCTTC. As protein: CATSDLRADSYNEQFF.

CDR3 amino acids: CASRPASTDTQYF. The CDR3 nucleotides are TGCGCCAGCAGACCCGCTAGCACAGATACGCAGTATTTT. The genes are TRBV5-1 and TRBJ2-3; D call uncertain. The germline V gene encodes CDR1 SGHRS and CDR2 YFSETQ. Deletions cut 5 bases from V and 0 bases from J, with 7 bases between. This CDR3 spans 13 amino acids.